This TCR beta chain was observed in a study of Graves' ophthalmopathy and Graves' hyperthyroidism. Germline V gene sequence: CDR1 LNHDA, CDR2 SQIVND (reference sequence). This CDR3 has 13 residues. The V gene lost 7 bases and the J gene lost 4 bases, with 13 bases spanning the gap. Amplified material comprised TCR beta CDR3 regions derived from RNA transcripts. HTBI primers primed a first-round RT-PCR, and a second-round multiplex PCR followed. TCRdb passed the multiplex PCR reads through MiXCR, listing each CDR3 protein once. This sample has about 240,000 distinct CDR3 sequences, with around 45% found just once.

This TCR was recovered from an adult man with Graves' ophthalmopathy. Sequencing was performed on peripheral blood. V gene TRBV19 combines with J gene TRBJ1-2, with D possibly being TRBD1 (6 bases). The CDR3 DNA reads TGTGCCAGTATTGACCAGGGGCGCTATGGCTACACCTTC. Translated: CASIDQGRYGYTF.